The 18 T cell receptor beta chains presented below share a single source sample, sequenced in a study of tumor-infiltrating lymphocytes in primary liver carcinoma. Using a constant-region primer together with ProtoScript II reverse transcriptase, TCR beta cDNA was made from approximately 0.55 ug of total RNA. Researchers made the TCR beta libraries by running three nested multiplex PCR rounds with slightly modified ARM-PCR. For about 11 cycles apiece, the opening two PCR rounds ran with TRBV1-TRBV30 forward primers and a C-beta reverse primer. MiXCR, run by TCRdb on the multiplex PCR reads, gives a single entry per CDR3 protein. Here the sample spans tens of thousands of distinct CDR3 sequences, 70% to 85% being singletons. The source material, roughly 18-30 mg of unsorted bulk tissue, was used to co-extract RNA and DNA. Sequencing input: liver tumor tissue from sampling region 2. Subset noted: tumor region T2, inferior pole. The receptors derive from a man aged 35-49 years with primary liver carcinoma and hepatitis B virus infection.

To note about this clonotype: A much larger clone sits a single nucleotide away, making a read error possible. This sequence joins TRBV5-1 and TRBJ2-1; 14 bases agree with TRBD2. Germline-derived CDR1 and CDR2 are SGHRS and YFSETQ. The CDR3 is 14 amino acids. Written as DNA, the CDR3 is TGCGCCAACAGTCCCCGACTAGCGGGAGGGCAGGAGGTCTTC. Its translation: CANSPRLAGGQEVF.

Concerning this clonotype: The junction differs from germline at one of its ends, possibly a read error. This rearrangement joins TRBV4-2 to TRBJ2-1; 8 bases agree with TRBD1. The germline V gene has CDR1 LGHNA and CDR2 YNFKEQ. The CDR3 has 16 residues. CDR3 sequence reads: CASSRRTGSGVNEHFF. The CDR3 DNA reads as TGTGCCAGCAGCCGACGGACAGGGTCAGGTGTCAATGAGCACTTCTTC.

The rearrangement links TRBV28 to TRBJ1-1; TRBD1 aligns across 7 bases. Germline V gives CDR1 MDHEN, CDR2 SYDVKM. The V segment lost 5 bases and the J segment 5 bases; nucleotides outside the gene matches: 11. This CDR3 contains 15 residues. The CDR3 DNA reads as TGTGCCAGCAGTGTCCGGAGGGGGCAGTCTACTGAAGCTTTCTTT. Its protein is CASSVRRGQSTEAFF.

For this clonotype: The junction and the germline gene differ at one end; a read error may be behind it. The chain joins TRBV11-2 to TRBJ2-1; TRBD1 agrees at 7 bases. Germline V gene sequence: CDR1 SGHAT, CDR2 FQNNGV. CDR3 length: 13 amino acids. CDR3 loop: CVSSSEGANEQFF. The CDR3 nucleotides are TGTGTCAGCAGCTCTGAGGGGGCGAATGAGCAGTTCTTC.

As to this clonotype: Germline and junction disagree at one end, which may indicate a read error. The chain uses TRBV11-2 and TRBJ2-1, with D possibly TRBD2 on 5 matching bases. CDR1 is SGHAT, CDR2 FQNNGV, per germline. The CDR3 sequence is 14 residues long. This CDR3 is CDSGLYRLVSEQLF. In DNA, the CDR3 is TGTGACAGCGGCTTATACCGGCTAGTTAGTGAGCAGCTCTTC.

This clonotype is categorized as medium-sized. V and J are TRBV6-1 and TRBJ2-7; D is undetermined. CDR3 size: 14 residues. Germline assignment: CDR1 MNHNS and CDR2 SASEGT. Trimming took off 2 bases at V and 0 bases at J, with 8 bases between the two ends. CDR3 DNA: TGTGCCAGCAGTGAATCCAGGAACTCCTACGAGCAGTACTTC. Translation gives CASSESRNSYEQYF.

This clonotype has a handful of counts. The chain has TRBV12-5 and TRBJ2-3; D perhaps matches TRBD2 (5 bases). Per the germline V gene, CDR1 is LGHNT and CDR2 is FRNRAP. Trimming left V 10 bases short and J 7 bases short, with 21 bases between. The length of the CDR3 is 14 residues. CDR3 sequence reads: CANADQLGVHTQYF. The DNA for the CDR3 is TGTGCTAATGCTGACCAACTAGGAGTGCATACGCAGTATTTT.

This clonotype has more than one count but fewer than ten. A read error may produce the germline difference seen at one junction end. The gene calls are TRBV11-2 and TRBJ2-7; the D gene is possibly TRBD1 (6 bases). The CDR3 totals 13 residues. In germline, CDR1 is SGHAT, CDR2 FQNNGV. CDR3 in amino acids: CVSSSARTEEQYF. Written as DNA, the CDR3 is TGTGTCAGCAGTTCAGCCAGGACAGAGGAGCAGTACTTC.

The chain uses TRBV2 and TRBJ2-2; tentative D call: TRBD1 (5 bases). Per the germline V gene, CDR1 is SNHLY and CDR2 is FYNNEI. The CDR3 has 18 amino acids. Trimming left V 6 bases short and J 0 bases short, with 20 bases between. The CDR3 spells CASRGPYPAPTNTGELFF. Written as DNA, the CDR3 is TGTGCCAGCAGGGGGCCTTACCCAGCCCCAACGAACACCGGGGAGCTGTTTTTT.

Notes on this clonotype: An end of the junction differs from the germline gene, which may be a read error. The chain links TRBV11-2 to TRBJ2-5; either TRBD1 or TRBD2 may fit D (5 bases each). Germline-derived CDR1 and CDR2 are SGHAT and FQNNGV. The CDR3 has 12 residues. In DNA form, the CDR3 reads TGTGCCAGCAGCTCGCGCTTGGGGGTAGTCGTCTTC. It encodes CASSSRLGVVVF.

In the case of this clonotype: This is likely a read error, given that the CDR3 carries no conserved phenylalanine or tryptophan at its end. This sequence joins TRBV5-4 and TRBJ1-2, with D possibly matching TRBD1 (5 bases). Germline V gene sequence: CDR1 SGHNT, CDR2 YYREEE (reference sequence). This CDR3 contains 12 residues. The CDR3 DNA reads TGTGTCAGCAGCTCCCCTGGGGGTGGCTACACCTTA. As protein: CVSSSPGGGYTL.

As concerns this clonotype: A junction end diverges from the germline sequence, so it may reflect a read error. The CDR3 DNA follows: TGTGTCAGCACTACATACGGGAATGAGCAGCTCTTC. Residues: CVSTTYGNEQLF. The chain combines TRBV12-3 or TRBV12-4 with TRBJ2-1, with D maybe TRBD2 (5 bases). There are 12 residues in the CDR3.

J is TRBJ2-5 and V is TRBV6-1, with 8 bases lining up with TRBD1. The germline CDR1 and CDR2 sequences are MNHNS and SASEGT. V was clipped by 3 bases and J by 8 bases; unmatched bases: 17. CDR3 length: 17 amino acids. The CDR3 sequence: CASSEYVPGQGPDTQYF. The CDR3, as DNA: TGTGCCAGCAGTGAGTACGTCCCCGGACAGGGTCCTGATACCCAGTACTTC.

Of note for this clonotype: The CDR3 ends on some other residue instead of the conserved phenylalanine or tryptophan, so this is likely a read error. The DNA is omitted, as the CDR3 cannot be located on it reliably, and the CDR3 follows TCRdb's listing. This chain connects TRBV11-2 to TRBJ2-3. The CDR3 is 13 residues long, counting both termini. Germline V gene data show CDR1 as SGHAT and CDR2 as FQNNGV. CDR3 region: CASSLISTDTQFC.

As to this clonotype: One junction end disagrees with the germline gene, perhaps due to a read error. In nucleotides, the CDR3 is TGTGTCAGCAGCTTCCGAGACAGGGCCCACGAGCAGTACTTC. Amino acids: CVSSFRDRAHEQYF. This chain connects TRBV6-2 or TRBV6-3 to TRBJ2-7, with TRBD1 identical over 7 bases. The CDR3 consists of 14 residues. Germline CDR1 MNHEY, CDR2 SVGEGT.

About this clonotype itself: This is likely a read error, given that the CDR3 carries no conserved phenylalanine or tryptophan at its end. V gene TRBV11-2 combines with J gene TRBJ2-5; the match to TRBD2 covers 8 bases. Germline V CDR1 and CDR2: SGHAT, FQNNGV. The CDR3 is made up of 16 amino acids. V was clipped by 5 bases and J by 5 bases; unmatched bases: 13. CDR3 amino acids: CASSQTHGGGNETQYL. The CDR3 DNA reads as TGTGCCAGCAGCCAAACTCATGGCGGGGGGAATGAGACCCAGTACCTA.

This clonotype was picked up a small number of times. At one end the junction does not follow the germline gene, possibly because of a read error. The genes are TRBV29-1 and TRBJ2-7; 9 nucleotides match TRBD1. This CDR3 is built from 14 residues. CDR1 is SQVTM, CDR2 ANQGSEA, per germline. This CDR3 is CGVQVTGGEGEQYF. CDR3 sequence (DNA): TGCGGCGTACAAGTTACAGGGGGCGAGGGCGAGCAGTACTTC.

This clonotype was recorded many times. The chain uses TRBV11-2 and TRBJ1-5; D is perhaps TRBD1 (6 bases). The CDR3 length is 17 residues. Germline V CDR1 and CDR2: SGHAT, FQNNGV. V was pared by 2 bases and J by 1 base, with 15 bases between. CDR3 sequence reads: CASSLLGVTGSNQPQHF. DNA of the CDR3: TGTGCCAGCAGCTTACTAGGGGTAACAGGGAGCAATCAGCCCCAGCATTTT. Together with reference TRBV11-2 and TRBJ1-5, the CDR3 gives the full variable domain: EAGVAQSPRYKIIEKRQSVAFWCNPISGHATLYWYQQILGQGPKLLIQFQNNGVVDDSQLPKDRFSAERLKGVDSTLKIQPAKLEDSAVYLCASSLLGVTGSNQPQHFGDGTRLSIL.